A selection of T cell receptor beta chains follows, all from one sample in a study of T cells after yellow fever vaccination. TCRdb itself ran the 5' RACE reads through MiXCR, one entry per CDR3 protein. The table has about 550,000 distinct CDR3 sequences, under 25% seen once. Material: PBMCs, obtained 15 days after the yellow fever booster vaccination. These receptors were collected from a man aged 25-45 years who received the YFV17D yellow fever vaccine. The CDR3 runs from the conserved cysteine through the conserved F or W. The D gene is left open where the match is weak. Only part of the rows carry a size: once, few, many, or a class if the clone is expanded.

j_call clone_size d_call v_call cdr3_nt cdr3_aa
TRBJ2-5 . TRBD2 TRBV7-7 TGTGCCAGCAGCTTAGCTTGGGGGGGACAAGAGACCCAGTACTTC CASSLAWGGQETQYF
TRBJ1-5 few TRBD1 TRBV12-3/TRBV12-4 TGTGCCAGCAGTTACGGACAGGGGGTATTCAATCAGCCCCAGCATTTT CASSYGQGVFNQPQHF
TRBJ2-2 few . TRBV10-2 TGCGCCAGCAGTGAGTCCGGGGGTAACGGGGAGCTGTTTTTT CASSESGGNGELFF
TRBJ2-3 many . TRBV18 TGTGCCAGCTCACCACGGGGAGCCGGAGATACGCAGTATTTT CASSPRGAGDTQYF
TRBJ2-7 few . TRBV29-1 TGCAGCGTTGGGACAGCTTCCTACGAGCAGTACTTC CSVGTASYEQYF
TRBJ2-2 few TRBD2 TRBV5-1 TGCGCCAGCAGCCGTTTCGCGGGAGGGTTCGCCACCGGGGAGCTGTTTTTT CASSRFAGGFATGELFF
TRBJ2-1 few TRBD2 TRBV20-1 TGCAGTGCTAGAGACCCCTCTGGGACTAGCTCCTACAATGAGCAGTTCTTC CSARDPSGTSSYNEQFF
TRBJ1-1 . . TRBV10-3 TGTGCCATCAGTGGGGGCCCCAACACTGAAGCTTTCTTT CAISGGPNTEAFF
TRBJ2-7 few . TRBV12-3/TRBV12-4 TGTGCCAGCAGTTTACTCCGGCGGGGATCACACTACGAGCAGTACTTC CASSLLRRGSHYEQYF
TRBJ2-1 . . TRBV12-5 TGTGCCCTAGCCGCCGCGTTCACCAATGAGCAGTTCTTC CALAAAFTNEQFF
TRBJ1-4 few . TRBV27 TGTGCCAGCGGGGACACGGGATCGGGAAAACTGTTTTTT CASGDTGSGKLFF
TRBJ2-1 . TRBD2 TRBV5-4 TGTGCCAGCAGCCCCGGACTAGCTTCGGTCAATGAGCAGTTCTTC CASSPGLASVNEQFF
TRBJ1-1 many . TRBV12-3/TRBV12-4 TGTGCCAGCAGTTCTACAGGGCGCACTGAAGCTTTCTTT CASSSTGRTEAFF
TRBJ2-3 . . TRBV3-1 TGTGCCAGCAGCCCAACGGTCCTAAGGGCAGATACGCAGTATTTT CASSPTVLRADTQYF
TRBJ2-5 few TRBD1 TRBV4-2 TGTGCCAGCAGCCCATATCCTGGACAGGGGGTTGAGACCCAGTACTTC CASSPYPGQGVETQYF
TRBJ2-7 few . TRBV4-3 TGCGCCAGCAGCCAGGGGACGGGGGGCACCTACGAGCAGTACTTC CASSQGTGGTYEQYF
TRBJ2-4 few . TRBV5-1 TGCGCCAGCAGCTTAGGCGGAGAAGACATTCAGTACTTC CASSLGGEDIQYF
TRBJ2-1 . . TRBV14 TGTGCCAGCAGCCAAGAAACGCCTCCCTACAATGAGCAGTTCTTC CASSQETPPYNEQFF
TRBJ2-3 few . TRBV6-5 TGTGCCAGCAGTTACCTTAGCCTTTCAGGGACAGATACGCAGTATTTT CASSYLSLSGTDTQYF
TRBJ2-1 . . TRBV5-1 TGCGCCAGCAGCTTGGAAAGTCACGGGAACGCTGAGCAGTTCTTC CASSLESHGNAEQFF
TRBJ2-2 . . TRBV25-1 TGTGCCAGCAGCCCCCGGCCCTGGCTCGGGGAGCTGTTTTTT CASSPRPWLGELFF
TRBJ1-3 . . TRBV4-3 TGCGCCAGCAGCCCCGGACGGAGCTCTGGAAACACCATATATTTT CASSPGRSSGNTIYF
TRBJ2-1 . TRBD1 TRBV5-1 TGCGCCAGCAGCGCCCCAGGAGGGGACAGGGCTGCAAATGAGCAGTTCTTC CASSAPGGDRAANEQFF
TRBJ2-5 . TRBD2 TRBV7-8 TGTGCCAGCAGCCACCCAATGCGGGAGGGCCTAAAGACCCAGTACTTC CASSHPMREGLKTQYF
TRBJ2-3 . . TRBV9 TGTGCCAGCAGCGACACAGAGGGCGGGTTCGTTGCGGCAGATACGCAGTATTTT CASSDTEGGFVAADTQYF
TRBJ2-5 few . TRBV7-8 TGTGCCAGCAGCTTAGCATTGTCCAGACAAGAGACCCAGTACTTC CASSLALSRQETQYF
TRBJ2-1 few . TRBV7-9 TGTGCCAGCAGCCCGACGATCAATGAGCAGTTCTTC CASSPTINEQFF
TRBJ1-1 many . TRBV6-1 TGTGCCAGCCGCCCGGGGGGGGGGACTGAAGCTTTCTTT CASRPGGGTEAFF
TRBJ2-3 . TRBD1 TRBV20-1 TGCAGTGCAATAGGGGACAGGCGAAGCACAGATACGCAGTATTTT CSAIGDRRSTDTQYF
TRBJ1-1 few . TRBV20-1 TGCAGTGCTAGAGAATCAGGAGACACTGAAGCTTTCTTT CSARESGDTEAFF
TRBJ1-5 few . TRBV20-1 TGCAGTGCTAGTGGGGCCTGGGATCAGCCCCAGCATTTT CSASGAWDQPQHF
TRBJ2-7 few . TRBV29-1 TGCAGCGTTGACCTGGGAGCCCACGAGCAGTACTTC CSVDLGAHEQYF